This T cell receptor (beta chain) appears in the sequencing data of a study of T cells in Graves' hyperthyroidism and ophthalmopathy. Used for diagnoses were clinical symptoms, serum thyroxine and TRAb, thyroid ultrasound and orbital computed tomography. PBMCs were sourced from around 10 ml fresh peripheral blood. Deletions cut 3 bases from V and 5 bases from J, with 11 bases between. The CDR3 has 13 amino acids. Germline lookup yields CDR1 MNHEY and CDR2 SMNVEV (reference sequence). This clonotype was seen a few times. What it binds is not known. The CDR3 regions of TCR beta were amplified from RNA transcripts. The study used the HTBI primer set for a first-round RT-PCR of the TCR CDR3. TCRdb fed the multiplex PCR reads into MiXCR, producing one record per CDR3 protein. The sample shows approximately 610,000 distinct CDR3 sequences, about 15% of them seen only once. Study outcomes and limitations: Stable hyperthyroidism was separated from ophthalmopathy by a model based on 13 V-J features. Also found in blood were most expanded thyroid clonotypes above 0.001.

Material: blood. The chain combines TRBV27 with TRBJ2-7; D is uncertain. This TCR derives from a woman aged 40 to 50 with Graves' ophthalmopathy. As DNA, the CDR3 is TGTGCCAGCAGTTTCCGGGCTCGGGACGAGCAGTACTTC. Its protein product is CASSFRARDEQYF.